A selection of T cell receptor beta chains follows, all from one sample in a study of blood T cell repertoires in COVID-19. Some clones are missing from TCRdb's copy, which holds only in-frame ones; the method was immunoSEQ multiplex PCR. Altogether about 74,000 clones are present, roughly 79% being singletons, with the ten largest covering 21%. The sequencing input was peripheral blood. Source of these receptors: a man aged 65-85 years with acute or convalescent COVID-19. CDR3s leave out the opening cysteine and the closing phenylalanine or tryptophan. The order of the fields is V gene, J gene, CDR3 protein.

>TRBV6-6|TRBJ2-7
ASGYGGGGLDEQY
>TRBV18|TRBJ1-3
ASSPGTVSGNTIY
>TRBV2|TRBJ1-2
ASIRTGSSGYT
>TRBV10-3|TRBJ2-7
AISELVGLAGTSSYEQY
>TRBV7-9|TRBJ2-5
ASSYIRVLAGGQLETQY
>TRBV28|TRBJ1-3
ASTQTGVGLRNTIY
>TRBV24-1|TRBJ1-5
ATSDRGTGRQPQH
>TRBV11-2|TRBJ1-1
ASSLVRQTEAF
>TRBV7-3|TRBJ1-1
ASSSQFVRGTEAF
>TRBV15|TRBJ2-1
ATSRLTSGNNEQF
>TRBV27|TRBJ2-1
ASSLKGLVLSSYNEQF
>TRBV5-1|TRBJ2-5
ASSSGAGETQY
>TRBV5-4|TRBJ2-7
ASSFKAGGYEQY
>TRBV18|TRBJ2-1
ASSDRGSIDEQF
>TRBV6-5|TRBJ2-7
ASSPGGGRYEQY
>TRBV28|TRBJ2-3
ASSFGLAGLSTDTQY
>TRBV24-1|TRBJ1-2
ATSDLSRHGEMVTGGTYGYT
>TRBV18|TRBJ1-1
ASSSGANTEAF
>TRBV27|TRBJ1-1
ASSSLLVAEAF
>TRBV29-1|TRBJ2-1
SVADRGASYNEQF
>TRBV27|TRBJ2-7
ASSFQGSNYEQY
>TRBV7-2|TRBJ2-7
ASSLQEGLAGEQY
>TRBV28|TRBJ1-5
ASILPNSNQPQH
>TRBV7-9|TRBJ1-1
ASSAGLPNTEAF
>TRBV7-3|TRBJ1-1
ASSLSDSREAF
>TRBV19|TRBJ1-5
ASSWQGSSNQPQH
>TRBV5-1|TRBJ1-1
ASSFSTGPYQRGNTEAF
>TRBV28|TRBJ2-1
ATRGGNEQF
>TRBV4-2|TRBJ2-5
ASSYGQAVQETQY
>TRBV2|TRBJ1-4
ASRGAVSNEKLF
>TRBV14|TRBJ2-7
ASSQDRTGGDYEQY
>TRBV28|TRBJ1-2
ASSLSAAAAARGGYT
>TRBV6-5|TRBJ1-6
ATNRELDSPLH
>TRBV19|TRBJ2-2
ASIGYGGSAGGTGELF
>TRBV5-1|TRBJ2-3
ASSLVGGIGTDTQY
>TRBV3-1/TRBV3-2|TRBJ2-7
ASSQARLTYEQY
>TRBV19|TRBJ2-1
ASSIRGEEQF
>TRBV7-2|TRBJ1-5
ASSQGEIQPQH
>TRBV6-5|TRBJ1-5
ASTGGGFQPQH
>TRBV10-2|TRBJ1-2
ASQGQGAVYGYT
>TRBV3-1/TRBV3-2|TRBJ2-1
ASSQRYNEQF
>TRBV28|TRBJ1-5
ASKQGPNQPQH
>TRBV19|TRBJ1-2
ASSIGAGRGGYT
>TRBV7-8|TRBJ2-3
ASSRDDRGLLTDTQY
>TRBV5-1|TRBJ2-2
ASSLGGGAGELF
>TRBV11-2|TRBJ2-3
SSRESSDTQY
>TRBV4-3|TRBJ2-3
ASSQGRLAGGTQY
>TRBV7-9|TRBJ2-3
ASSPGGGSDTQY
>TRBV18|TRBJ2-7
ASSPAGSTYEQY